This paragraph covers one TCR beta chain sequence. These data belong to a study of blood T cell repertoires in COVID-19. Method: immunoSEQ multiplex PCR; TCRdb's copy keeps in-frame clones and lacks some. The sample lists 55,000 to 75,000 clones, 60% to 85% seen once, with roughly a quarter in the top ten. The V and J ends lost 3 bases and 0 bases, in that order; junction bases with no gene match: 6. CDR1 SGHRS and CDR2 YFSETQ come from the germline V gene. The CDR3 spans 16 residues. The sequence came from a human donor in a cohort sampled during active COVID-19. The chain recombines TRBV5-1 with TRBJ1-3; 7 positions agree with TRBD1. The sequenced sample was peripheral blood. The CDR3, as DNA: TGCGCCAGCAGCTACGGACAGGAACTCTCTGGAAACACCATATATTTT. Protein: CASSYGQELSGNTIYF.